This T cell receptor beta chain was obtained from a study of cytomegalovirus exposure and HLA in healthy donors. The CDR3 runs 14 residues. The germline V and J ends were trimmed by 4 bases and 4 bases, with 14 bases remaining between them. Germline CDR1 reads MNHEY; CDR2 reads SMNVEV (reference sequence). Notes on the study in general: Presence/absence comparisons presumed near-even sequencing depth among donors. There were around 160 TCR beta chains listed as cytomegalovirus-associated. Later analysis showed TCR association rates varying by HLA locus, highest for DRB1 and lowest for HLA-C.

60 Vbeta and 13 Jbeta primers were used in PCR. TCRdb's table, derived via immunoSEQ multiplex PCR, lists solely in-frame clones and lacks some. The table has about 150,000 clones, more than 75% seen once. Of note for this clone: Its specificity is unknown.

Sequencing used PBMCs. This chain connects TRBV27 to TRBJ2-7; D is possibly TRBD2 (5 bases). The receptor was isolated from a human donor in good health. Here the CDR3 reads CASSSPLDKYEQYF. DNA for the CDR3: TGTGCCAGCAGTTCCCCACTAGATAAATACGAGCAGTACTTC.